Included here is one T cell receptor beta chain sequence, with context. Its target is unknown. Within the sample, other DNA sequences also encode this same CDR3. DNA at 150 to 200 ng, 25,000 to 35,000 T cell genomes, went into sorted-subset replicate PCRs. Authors' processing steps: ImmunoSEQ output lacked quality scores and full-length reads, limiting matched filtering. Sequencing was performed with immunoSEQ multiplex PCR; in TCRdb, only in-frame clones are kept and a portion is missing. V and J calls and clone size come straight from that table; D and trimming were deduced from the DNA. The sample has roughly 2,000,000 clones; 93% are singletons. Naivety among CD8 cells was defined by CD45RO negativity and positive CCR7 selection, thereby excluding terminally differentiated effector memory CD45RA+ cells. V lost 2 bases and J 6 bases, leaving 5 bases between the germline ends. The length of the CDR3 is 11 residues. Germline assignment: CDR1 SEHNR and CDR2 FQNEAQ (reference sequence).

This record belongs to a study of shared clonotypes between healthy human individuals. Study-wide results and caveats: Estimated richness was generally greater in naive than memory subsets.

Sequenced: naive CD8+ T cells from PBMCs. The rearrangement links TRBV7-9 to TRBJ2-7; D unclear. This receptor was obtained from a man between 18 and 35 years old in good health. Some clones in this sample may be carry-over from other donors' samples. The CDR3 loop is CASSLSREQYF. The CDR3 DNA is TGTGCCAGCAGCTTATCCCGCGAGCAGTACTTC.